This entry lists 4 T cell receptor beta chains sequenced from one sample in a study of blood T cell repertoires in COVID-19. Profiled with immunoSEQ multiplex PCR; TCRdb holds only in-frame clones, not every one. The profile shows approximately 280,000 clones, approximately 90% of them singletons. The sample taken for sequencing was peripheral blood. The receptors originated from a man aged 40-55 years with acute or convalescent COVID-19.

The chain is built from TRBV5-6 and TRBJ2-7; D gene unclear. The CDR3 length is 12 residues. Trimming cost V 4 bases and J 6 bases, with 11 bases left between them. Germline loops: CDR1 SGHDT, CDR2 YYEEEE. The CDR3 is CASSRLPREQYF. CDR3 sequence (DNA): TGTGCCAGCAGCAGACTCCCCCGCGAGCAGTACTTC.

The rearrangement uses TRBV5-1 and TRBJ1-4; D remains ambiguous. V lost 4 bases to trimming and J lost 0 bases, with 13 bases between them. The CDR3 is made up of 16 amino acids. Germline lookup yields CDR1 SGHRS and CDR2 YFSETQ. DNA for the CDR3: TGCGCCAGCAGCAGTCTTTGGCCGCCAACTAATGAAAAACTGTTTTTT. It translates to CASSSLWPPTNEKLFF.

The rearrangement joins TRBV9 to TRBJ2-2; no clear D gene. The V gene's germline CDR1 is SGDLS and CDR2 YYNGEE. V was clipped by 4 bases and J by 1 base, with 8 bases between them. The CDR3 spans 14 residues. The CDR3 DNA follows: TGTGCCAGCAGCCTACTCTTGAACACCGGGGAGCTGTTTTTT. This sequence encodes CASSLLLNTGELFF. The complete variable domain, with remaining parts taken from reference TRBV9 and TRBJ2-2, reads DSGVTQTPKHLITATGQRVTLRCSPRSGDLSVYWYQQSLDQGLQFLIQYYNGEERAKGNILERFSAQQFPDLHSELNLSSLELGDSALYFCASSLLLNTGELFFGEGSRLTVL.

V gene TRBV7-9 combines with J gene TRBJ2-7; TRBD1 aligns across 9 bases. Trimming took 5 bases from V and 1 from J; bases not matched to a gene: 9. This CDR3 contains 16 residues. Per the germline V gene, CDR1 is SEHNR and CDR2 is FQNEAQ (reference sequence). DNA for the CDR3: TGTGCCAGCAGCCCCGGGTGGGACAGGGTATCCTACGAGCAGTACTTC. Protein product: CASSPGWDRVSYEQYF.